In this sample, the clone carrying this T cell receptor (beta chain) turned up a few times. Its matching antigen is unknown. The data were taken from a study of shared clonotypes between healthy human individuals. Findings and caveats of the study: Deeper or shallower sequencing was expected to change how clonotypes are shared among donors. Clonotypes that were shared across a handful of donors made up about 5.1% of naive CD4 clonotypes.

CD4+ cells yielded CD45RA+ naive and CD45RA-negative memory subsets. At the deep level, the assay was run. This table comes from immunoSEQ multiplex PCR, and its TCRdb copy is limited to in-frame clones, with some not included. The table shows about 960,000 clones, with 76% occurring only once. The CDR3 runs 16 residues. Germline loops: CDR1 GTSNPN, CDR2 SVGIG (reference sequence). The V segment lost 4 bases and the J segment 7 bases; nucleotides outside the gene matches: 13. J is TRBJ1-6 and V is TRBV30; TRBD1 matches at 7 bases. The clonotype originates from a man between 18 and 29 years old in good health. The material sequenced was memory CD4+ T cells sorted from blood. Subset denoted: CD45RA-negative fraction. The CDR3 region is CAWNLGTAKFNSPLHF. CDR3 bases: TGTGCCTGGAATCTCGGGACAGCAAAATTCAATTCACCCCTCCACTTT. Full variable domain (rest looked up from reference TRBV30 and TRBJ1-6): SQTIHQWPATLVQPVGSPLSLECTVEGTSNPNLYWYRQAAGRGLQLLFYSVGIGQISSEVPQNLSASRPQDRQFILSSKKLLLSDSGFYLCAWNLGTAKFNSPLHFGNGTRLTVT.